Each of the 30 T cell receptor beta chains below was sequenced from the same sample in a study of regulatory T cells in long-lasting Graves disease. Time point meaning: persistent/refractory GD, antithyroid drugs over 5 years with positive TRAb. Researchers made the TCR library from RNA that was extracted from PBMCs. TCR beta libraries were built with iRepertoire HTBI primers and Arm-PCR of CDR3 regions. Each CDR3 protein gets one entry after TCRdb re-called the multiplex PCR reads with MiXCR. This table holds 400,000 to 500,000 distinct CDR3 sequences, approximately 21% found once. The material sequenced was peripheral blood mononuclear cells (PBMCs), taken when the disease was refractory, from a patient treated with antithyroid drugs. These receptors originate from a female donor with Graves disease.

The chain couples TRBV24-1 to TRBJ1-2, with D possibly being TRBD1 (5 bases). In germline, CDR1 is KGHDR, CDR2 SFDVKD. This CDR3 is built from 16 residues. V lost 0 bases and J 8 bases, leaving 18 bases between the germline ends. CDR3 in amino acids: CATSDLPPPRGGGYTF. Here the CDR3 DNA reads TGTGCCACCAGTGATTTGCCCCCCCCCCGGGGGGGAGGCTACACCTTC.

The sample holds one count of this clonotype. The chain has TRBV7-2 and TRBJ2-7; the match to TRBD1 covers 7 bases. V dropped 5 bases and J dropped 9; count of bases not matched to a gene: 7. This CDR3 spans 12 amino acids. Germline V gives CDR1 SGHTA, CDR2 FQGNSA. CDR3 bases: TGTGCCAGCAGCATCACAGGGGTCGCGCAGTACTTC. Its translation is CASSITGVAQYF.

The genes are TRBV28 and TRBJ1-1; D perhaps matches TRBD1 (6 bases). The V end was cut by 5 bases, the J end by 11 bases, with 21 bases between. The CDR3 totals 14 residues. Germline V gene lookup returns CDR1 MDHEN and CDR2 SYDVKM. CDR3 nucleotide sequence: TGTGCCAGCAGTCCCGGACAGACCGCAGAGATTGCTTTCTTT. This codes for CASSPGQTAEIAFF.

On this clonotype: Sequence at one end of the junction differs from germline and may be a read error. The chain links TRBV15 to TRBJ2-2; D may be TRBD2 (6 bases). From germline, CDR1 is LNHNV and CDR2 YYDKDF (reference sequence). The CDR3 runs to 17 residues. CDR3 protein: CATSRDTSYTNTGELLF. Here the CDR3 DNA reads TGTGCCACCAGCAGAGATACTAGCTACACGAACACCGGGGAGCTGCTTTTT.

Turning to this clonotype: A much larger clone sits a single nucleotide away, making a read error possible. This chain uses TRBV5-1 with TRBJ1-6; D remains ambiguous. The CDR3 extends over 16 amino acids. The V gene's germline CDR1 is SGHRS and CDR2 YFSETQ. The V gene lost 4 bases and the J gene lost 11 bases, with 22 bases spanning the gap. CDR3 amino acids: CASSAYGIGPAPPLHF. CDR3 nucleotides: TGCGCCAGCAGCGCCTACGGTATTGGGCCCGCGCCACCCCTCCACTTT.

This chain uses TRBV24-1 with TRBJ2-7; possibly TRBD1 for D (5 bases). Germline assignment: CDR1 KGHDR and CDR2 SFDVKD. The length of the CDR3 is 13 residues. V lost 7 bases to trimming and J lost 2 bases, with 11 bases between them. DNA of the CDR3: TGTGCCACCAGCCTGGCAGGGACCTACGAGCAGTACTTC. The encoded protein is CATSLAGTYEQYF.

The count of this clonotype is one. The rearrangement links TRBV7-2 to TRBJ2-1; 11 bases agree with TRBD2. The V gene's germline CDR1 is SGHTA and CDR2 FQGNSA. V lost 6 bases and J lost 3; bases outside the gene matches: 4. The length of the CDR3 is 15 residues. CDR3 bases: TGTGCCAGCAGTAGCGGGAGGGGACACTACAATGAGCAGTTCTTC. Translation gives CASSSGRGHYNEQFF.

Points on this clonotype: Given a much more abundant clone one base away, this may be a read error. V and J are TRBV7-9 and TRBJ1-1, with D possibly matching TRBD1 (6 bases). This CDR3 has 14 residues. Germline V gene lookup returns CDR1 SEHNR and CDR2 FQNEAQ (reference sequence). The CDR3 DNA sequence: TGTGCCAGCAGCAGCCAGGGGCACGACACTGGAGCTTTCTTT. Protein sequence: CASSSQGHDTGAFF.

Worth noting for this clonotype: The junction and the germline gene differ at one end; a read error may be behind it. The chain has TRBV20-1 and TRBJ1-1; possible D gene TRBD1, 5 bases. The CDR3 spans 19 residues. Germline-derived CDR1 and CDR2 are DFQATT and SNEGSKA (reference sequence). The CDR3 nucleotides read TGCAGTGCTAGAGACCTCTTCGAGGGCCTGAGGGGCCTGAACACTGAAGCTCTCTTT. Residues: CSARDLFEGLRGLNTEALF.

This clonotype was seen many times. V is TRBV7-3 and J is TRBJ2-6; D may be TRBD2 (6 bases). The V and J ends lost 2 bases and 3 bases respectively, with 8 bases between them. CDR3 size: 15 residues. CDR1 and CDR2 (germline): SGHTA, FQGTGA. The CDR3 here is CASSLGGYGANVLTF. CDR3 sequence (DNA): TGTGCCAGCAGCTTAGGGGGGTATGGGGCCAACGTCCTGACTTTC.

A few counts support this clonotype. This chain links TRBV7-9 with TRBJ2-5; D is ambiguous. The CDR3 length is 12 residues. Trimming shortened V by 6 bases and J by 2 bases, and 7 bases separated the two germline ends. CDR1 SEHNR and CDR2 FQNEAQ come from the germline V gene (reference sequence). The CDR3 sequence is CASRPIQETQYF. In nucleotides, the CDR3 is TGTGCCAGCAGACCGATACAAGAGACCCAGTACTTC. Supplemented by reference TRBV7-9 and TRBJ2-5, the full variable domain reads DTGVSQNPRHKITKRGQNVTFRCDPISEHNRLYWYRQTLGQGPEFLTYFQNEAQLEKSRLLSDRFSAERPKGSFSTLEIQRTEQGDSAMYLCASRPIQETQYFGPGTRLLVL.

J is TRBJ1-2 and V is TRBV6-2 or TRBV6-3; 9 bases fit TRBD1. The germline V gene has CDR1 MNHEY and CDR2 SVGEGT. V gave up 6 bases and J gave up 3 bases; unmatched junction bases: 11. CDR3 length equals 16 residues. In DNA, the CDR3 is TGTGCCAGCAGCCCATCTGGGACAGGGAGTGACTATGGCTACACCTTC. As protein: CASSPSGTGSDYGYTF.

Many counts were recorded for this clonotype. The CDR3 coding sequence is TGTGCCAGCAGTGGGGGGGGGACAGTTAATTCACCCCTCCACTTT. Encoded protein: CASSGGGTVNSPLHF. This rearrangement joins TRBV12-3 or TRBV12-4 to TRBJ1-6, with 7 bases fitting TRBD1. V lost 5 bases to trimming and J lost 6 bases; unmatched junction nucleotides: 7. CDR3 length equals 15 residues.

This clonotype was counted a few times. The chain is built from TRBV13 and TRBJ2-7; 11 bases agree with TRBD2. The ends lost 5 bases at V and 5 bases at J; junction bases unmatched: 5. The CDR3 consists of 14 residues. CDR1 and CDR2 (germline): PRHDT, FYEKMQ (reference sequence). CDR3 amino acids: CASSPTSGRHEQYF. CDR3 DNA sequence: TGTGCCAGCAGCCCTACTAGCGGGAGACACGAGCAGTACTTC.

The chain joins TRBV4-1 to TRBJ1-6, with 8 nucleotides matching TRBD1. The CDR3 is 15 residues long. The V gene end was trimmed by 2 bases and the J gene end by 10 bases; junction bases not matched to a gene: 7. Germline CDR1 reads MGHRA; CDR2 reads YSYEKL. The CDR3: CASSQPRTGRSPLHF. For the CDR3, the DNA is TGCGCCAGCAGCCAACCGAGGACAGGGCGATCACCCCTCCACTTT.

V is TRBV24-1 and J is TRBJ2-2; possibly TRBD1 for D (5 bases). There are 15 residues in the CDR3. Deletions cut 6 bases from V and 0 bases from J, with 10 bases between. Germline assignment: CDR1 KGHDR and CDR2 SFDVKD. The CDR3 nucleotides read TGTGCCACCAGTCACAGGCCCACGAACACCGGGGAGCTGTTTTTT. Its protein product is CATSHRPTNTGELFF.

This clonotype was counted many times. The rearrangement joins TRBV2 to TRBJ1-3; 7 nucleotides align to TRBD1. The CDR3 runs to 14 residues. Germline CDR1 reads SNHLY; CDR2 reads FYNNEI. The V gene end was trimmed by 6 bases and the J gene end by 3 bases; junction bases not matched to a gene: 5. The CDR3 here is CASRPRGLGNTIYF. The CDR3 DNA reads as TGTGCCAGCAGGCCTAGGGGGCTTGGAAACACCATATATTTT.

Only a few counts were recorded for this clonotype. CDR3 coding DNA: TGTGCCAGCAGGAAACAGGGCACGAACACCGGGGAGCTGTTTTTT. This translates into CASRKQGTNTGELFF. The V gene is TRBV7-2, the J gene TRBJ2-2; TRBD1 is a possible D gene (6 bases). The CDR3 is 15 amino acids. Deletions cut 6 bases from V and 0 bases from J, with 11 bases between. Germline CDR1 reads SGHTA; CDR2 reads FQGNSA.

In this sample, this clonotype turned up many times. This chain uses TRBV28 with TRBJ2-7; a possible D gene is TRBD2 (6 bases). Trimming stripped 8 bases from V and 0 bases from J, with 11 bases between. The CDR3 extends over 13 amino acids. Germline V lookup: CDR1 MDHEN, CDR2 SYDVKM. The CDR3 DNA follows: TGTGCCAGCGACGAGGGAGGCTCCTACGAGCAGTACTTC. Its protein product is CASDEGGSYEQYF.

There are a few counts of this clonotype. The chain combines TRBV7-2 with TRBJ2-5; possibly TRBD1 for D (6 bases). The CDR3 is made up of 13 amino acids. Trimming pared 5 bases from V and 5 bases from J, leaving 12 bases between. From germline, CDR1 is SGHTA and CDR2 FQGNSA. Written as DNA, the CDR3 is TGTGCCAGCAGCCAGAACAGGGAGGAGACCCAGTACTTC. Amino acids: CASSQNREETQYF.

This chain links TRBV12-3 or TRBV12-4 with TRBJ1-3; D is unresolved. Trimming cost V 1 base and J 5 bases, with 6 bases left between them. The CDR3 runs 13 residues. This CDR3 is CASSLEYRNTIYF. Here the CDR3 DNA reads TGTGCCAGCAGTTTAGAGTACCGAAACACCATATATTTT.

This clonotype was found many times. CDR3 protein: CASSRDGTYGYTF. CDR3 nucleotides: TGTGCCAGTAGCAGGGATGGGACCTATGGCTACACCTTC. V is TRBV19 and J is TRBJ1-2; a possible D gene is TRBD1 (5 bases). This CDR3 is 13 amino acids long. Germline values: CDR1 LNHDA, CDR2 SQIVND (reference sequence). V gave up 6 bases and J gave up 4 bases, with 12 bases separating them.

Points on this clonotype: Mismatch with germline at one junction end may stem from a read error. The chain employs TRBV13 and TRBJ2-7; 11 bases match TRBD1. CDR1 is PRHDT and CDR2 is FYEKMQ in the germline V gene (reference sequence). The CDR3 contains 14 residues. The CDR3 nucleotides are TGTGCCAGCTCCTGGGACAGGGGGGCCTACGAGCAGCACTTC. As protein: CASSWDRGAYEQHF.

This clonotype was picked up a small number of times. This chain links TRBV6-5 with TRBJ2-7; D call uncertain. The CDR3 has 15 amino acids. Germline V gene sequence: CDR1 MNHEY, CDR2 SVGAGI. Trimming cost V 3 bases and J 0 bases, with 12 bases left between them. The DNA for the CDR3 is TGTGCCAGCAGTTATATGGGTACAACCTCCTACGAGCAGTACTTC. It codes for CASSYMGTTSYEQYF.

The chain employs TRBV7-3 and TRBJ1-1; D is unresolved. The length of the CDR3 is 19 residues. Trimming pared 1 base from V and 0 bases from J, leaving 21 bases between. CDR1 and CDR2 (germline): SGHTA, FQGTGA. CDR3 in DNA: TGTGCCAGCAGCTTAAGCCCGGCCTACCCCGCGGGCTTGAACACTGAAGCTTTCTTT. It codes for CASSLSPAYPAGLNTEAFF.

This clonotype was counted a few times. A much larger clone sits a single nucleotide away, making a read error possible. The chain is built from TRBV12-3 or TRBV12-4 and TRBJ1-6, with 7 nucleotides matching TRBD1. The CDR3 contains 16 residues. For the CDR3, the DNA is TGTGCCAGCACCGTTATCGACAGGGCTCTGAGTTCACCCCACCACTTT. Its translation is CASTVIDRALSSPHHF.

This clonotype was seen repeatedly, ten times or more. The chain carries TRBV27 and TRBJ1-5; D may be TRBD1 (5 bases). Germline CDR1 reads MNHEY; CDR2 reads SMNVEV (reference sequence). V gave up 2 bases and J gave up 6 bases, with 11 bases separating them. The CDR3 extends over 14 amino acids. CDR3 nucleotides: TGTGCCAGCAGTTTAGTGGGGGTTGGTCAGCCCCAGCATTTT. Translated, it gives CASSLVGVGQPQHF.

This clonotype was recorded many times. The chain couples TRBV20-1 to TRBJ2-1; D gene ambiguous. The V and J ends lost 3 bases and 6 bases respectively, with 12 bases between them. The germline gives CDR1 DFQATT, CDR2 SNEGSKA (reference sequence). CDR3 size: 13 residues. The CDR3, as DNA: TGCAGTGCTAGTGATGGCAATTTCAATGAGCAGTTCTTC. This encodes CSASDGNFNEQFF.

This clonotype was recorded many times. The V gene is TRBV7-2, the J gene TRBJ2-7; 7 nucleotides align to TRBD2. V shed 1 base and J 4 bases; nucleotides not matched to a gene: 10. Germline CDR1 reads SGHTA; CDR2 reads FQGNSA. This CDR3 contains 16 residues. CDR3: CASSLVQGWEGYEQYF. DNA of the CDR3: TGTGCCAGCAGCTTAGTCCAGGGTTGGGAGGGATACGAGCAGTACTTC. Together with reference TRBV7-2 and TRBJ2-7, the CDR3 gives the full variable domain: GAGVSQSPSNKVTEKGKDVELRCDPISGHTALYWYRQSLGQGLEFLIYFQGNSAPDKSGLPSDRFSAERTGGSVSTLTIQRTQQEDSAVYLCASSLVQGWEGYEQYFGPGTRLTVT.

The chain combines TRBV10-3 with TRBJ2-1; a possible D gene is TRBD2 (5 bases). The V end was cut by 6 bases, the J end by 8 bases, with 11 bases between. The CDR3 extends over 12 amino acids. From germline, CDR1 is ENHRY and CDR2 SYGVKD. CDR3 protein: CAISGLPDEQFF. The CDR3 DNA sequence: TGTGCCATCAGCGGACTCCCGGATGAGCAGTTCTTC.